This passage covers 26 T cell receptor beta chains from one sample sequenced in a study of control samples from healthy donors and cancer patients. TCRdb's copy holds only in-frame clones and misses some; the assay was immunoSEQ multiplex PCR. The repertoire holds about 120,000 clones, roughly nine tenths seen once, with around 1.1% in the top ten. Sequencing was carried out using PBMCs. These receptor sequences come from a woman between 50 and 59 years old with colorectal cancer.

The rearrangement joins TRBV6-5 to TRBJ1-5; D unresolved. The CDR3 spans 13 residues. Germline V gene lookup returns CDR1 MNHEY and CDR2 SVGAGI. The V end was cut by 7 bases, the J end by 6 bases, with 13 bases between. In nucleotides, the CDR3 is TGTGCCAGCATTACGGAGACGGGTCAGCCCCAGCATTTT. Protein: CASITETGQPQHF.

The CDR3 DNA sequence: TGTGCCAGCAGCCCTAGACAGGGGAGTGGTTCACCCCTCCACTTT. This encodes CASSPRQGSGSPLHF. V usage is TRBV2 and J usage is TRBJ1-6; TRBD1 agrees at 8 bases. J gave up 9 bases and V 6 bases, and 10 bases lay outside the gene matches. This CDR3 comprises 15 residues. CDR1 and CDR2 from the germline V gene are SNHLY and FYNNEI.

The V and J genes are TRBV27 and TRBJ2-7, with 7 positions matching TRBD2. The V gene end was trimmed by 6 bases and the J gene end by 2 bases; junction bases not matched to a gene: 4. The CDR3 totals 13 residues. The V gene's germline CDR1 is MNHEY and CDR2 SMNVEV (reference sequence). CDR3 in DNA: TGTGCCAGCAGCGCTAGCGGTCCCTACGAGCAGTACTTC. Amino acid sequence: CASSASGPYEQYF.

The chain recombines TRBV7-9 with TRBJ1-5; no reliable D call. Germline V gene data show CDR1 as SEHNR and CDR2 as FQNEAQ (reference sequence). CDR3 length: 12 amino acids. The V end lost 1 base, the J end lost 11 bases, and 9 bases lay between the germline ends. The CDR3 spells CASSLDPGAQHF. The CDR3 DNA follows: TGTGCCAGCAGCTTAGATCCCGGGGCCCAGCATTTT.

This clone was picked up a small number of times. This chain joins TRBV25-1 and TRBJ2-1; perhaps D is TRBD1 or TRBD2 (5 bases each). Germline CDR1 and CDR2: MGHDK and SYGVNS. Trimming stripped 1 base from V and 0 bases from J, with 16 bases between. The CDR3 spans 18 residues. CDR3 protein: CASSEFFIWGSSYNEQFF. DNA for the CDR3: TGTGCCAGCAGTGAATTTTTTATTTGGGGGAGCTCCTACAATGAGCAGTTCTTC.

CDR3 residues: CSASTVGGGSNQPQHF. CDR3 nucleotide sequence: TGCAGTGCTAGTACGGTAGGGGGAGGGAGCAATCAGCCCCAGCATTTT. This chain links TRBV20-1 with TRBJ1-5; D is possibly TRBD1 (6 bases). This CDR3 region has 16 residues. Trimming removed 3 bases from V and 1 base from J, with 16 bases in between. Germline-derived CDR1 and CDR2 are DFQATT and SNEGSKA (reference sequence).

The genes are TRBV9 and TRBJ1-1, with TRBD1 identical over 9 bases. This CDR3 contains 15 residues. In germline, CDR1 is SGDLS, CDR2 YYNGEE. V was pared by 4 bases and J by 1 base, with 5 bases of the junction left unmatched. In DNA form, the CDR3 reads TGTGCCAGCAGCAAGGGACAGGGTACGAACACTGAAGCTTTCTTT. Protein sequence: CASSKGQGTNTEAFF.

This clone is deemed medium-sized. The chain carries TRBV14 and TRBJ2-7; D perhaps matches TRBD2 (6 bases). Trimming removed 1 base at V and 0 bases at J, with 16 bases between. This CDR3 has 17 residues. In germline, CDR1 is SGHDN, CDR2 FVKESK. For the CDR3, the DNA is TGTGCCAGCAGCCAAGGCCCCCTAGCGTACAGCTCCTACGAGCAGTACTTC. Translation: CASSQGPLAYSSYEQYF.

This clone was observed a single time. The gene calls are TRBV18 and TRBJ1-4, with 7 nucleotides matching TRBD1. Per germline, CDR1 KGHSH and CDR2 LQKENI. This CDR3 comprises 14 residues. Trimming cost V 6 bases and J 4 bases; bases outside gene matches: 5. The CDR3 loop is CASSPGQDNEKLFF. The CDR3 coding sequence is TGTGCCAGCTCGCCCGGACAGGATAATGAAAAACTGTTTTTT.

The V call is TRBV5-1, the J call TRBJ1-1; the D gene is possibly TRBD1 (5 bases). This CDR3 is built from 14 residues. Germline lookup yields CDR1 SGHRS and CDR2 YFSETQ. With 4 bases removed from V and 7 bases from J, the gap between germline ends came to 17 bases. The chain's CDR3 is CASSLLGAGGEAFF. The DNA of the CDR3 is TGCGCCAGCAGCCTCCTAGGAGCGGGGGGTGAAGCTTTCTTT. The full variable domain, in which reference TRBV5-1 and TRBJ1-1 provide the parts outside the CDR3, is KAGVTQTPRYLIKTRGQQVTLSCSPISGHRSVSWYQQTPGQGLQFLFEYFSETQRNKGNFPGRFSGRQFSNSRSEMNVSTLELGDSALYLCASSLLGAGGEAFFGQGTRLTVV.

The DNA of the CDR3 is TGTGCCAGTAATCCCGGGACAGGGGGTTCACCCCTCCACTTT. It translates to CASNPGTGGSPLHF. V usage is TRBV19 and J usage is TRBJ1-6; 11 bases align to TRBD1. The CDR3 runs to 14 residues. Germline loops: CDR1 LNHDA, CDR2 SQIVND (reference sequence). Trimming at V came to 7 bases and at J to 9 bases, leaving 5 bases not matched to a gene. Combining the CDR3 with reference TRBV19 and TRBJ1-6 gives the whole variable domain DGGITQSPKYLFRKEGQNVTLSCEQNLNHDAMYWYRQDPGQGLRLIYYSQIVNDFQKGDIAEGYSVSREKKESFPLTVTSAQKNPTAFYLCASNPGTGGSPLHFGNGTRLTVT.

The table lists this clone with a few counts. DNA for the CDR3: TGTGCCAGCAGTTTGGGCGGGAGGGCCGAGCAGTTCTTC. Encoded protein: CASSLGGRAEQFF. V and J are TRBV28 and TRBJ2-1; 9 nucleotides line up with TRBD2. V was pared by 3 bases and J by 10 bases, with 4 bases of the junction left unmatched. Germline loops: CDR1 MDHEN, CDR2 SYDVKM. The CDR3 spans 13 residues.

The rearrangement uses TRBV5-1 and TRBJ2-3; D perhaps matches TRBD1 (6 bases). Per germline, CDR1 SGHRS and CDR2 YFSETQ. This CDR3 region has 14 residues. Trimming cost V 0 bases and J 3 bases, with 8 bases left between them. CDR3 in DNA: TGCGCCAGCAGCTTGGCAACAGGGACAGATACGCAGTATTTT. Translation gives CASSLATGTDTQYF.

V usage is TRBV2 and J usage is TRBJ2-7, with D possibly being TRBD1 or TRBD2 (5 bases each). The CDR3 is made up of 12 amino acids. Germline CDR1 reads SNHLY; CDR2 reads FYNNEI. With 6 bases removed from V and 7 bases from J, the gap between germline ends came to 13 bases. CDR3 sequence: CASSTGLREQYF. DNA for the CDR3: TGTGCCAGCAGCACAGGACTCCGGGAGCAGTACTTC. Combining the CDR3 with reference TRBV2 and TRBJ2-7 gives the whole variable domain EPEVTQTPSHQVTQMGQEVILRCVPISNHLYFYWYRQILGQKVEFLVSFYNNEISEKSEIFDDQFSVERPDGSNFTLKIRSTKLEDSAMYFCASSTGLREQYFGPGTRLTVT.

This chain joins TRBV15 and TRBJ2-1; D is unclear. The CDR3 is 17 amino acids. V was shortened by 1 base and J by 2 bases, with 15 bases between the two germline ends. Germline CDR1 LNHNV, CDR2 YYDKDF (reference sequence). CDR3 DNA sequence: TGTGCCACCAGCAGAGGCAATGTCGGAACCACCTACAATGAGCAGTTCTTC. Its protein product is CATSRGNVGTTYNEQFF.

A few counts support this clone. The chain uses TRBV4-1 and TRBJ2-2, with unresolved D. Between the trimmed V and J ends, which lost 3 bases and 6 bases, there was a span of 8 bases. The CDR3 has 13 residues. Germline CDR1 MGHRA, CDR2 YSYEKL. The CDR3 region is CASSHLGSGELFF. The CDR3 DNA reads as TGCGCCAGCAGCCATCTAGGGTCCGGGGAGCTGTTTTTT.

This clone was observed once. This chain links TRBV27 with TRBJ2-3, with a tentative D call TRBD2 (6 bases). Trimming stripped 2 bases from V and 4 bases from J, with 13 bases between. The CDR3 contains 15 residues. CDR1 is MNHEY, CDR2 SMNVEV, per germline (reference sequence). The CDR3 spells CASSLAYGGADTQYF. CDR3 in DNA: TGTGCCAGCAGTTTAGCTTACGGGGGAGCAGATACGCAGTATTTT.

The chain combines TRBV19 with TRBJ2-3; 8 nucleotides line up with TRBD2. V shed 5 bases and J 5 bases; nucleotides not matched to a gene: 3. CDR3 size: 13 residues. The germline CDR1 and CDR2 sequences are LNHDA and SQIVND (reference sequence). CDR3 coding DNA: TGTGCCAGTAGTGGGCTAGCGGGAGATACGCAGTATTTT. Protein sequence: CASSGLAGDTQYF.

V gene TRBV5-1 combines with J gene TRBJ2-3; TRBD1 agrees at 7 bases. The ends lost 2 bases at V and 5 bases at J; junction bases unmatched: 8. This CDR3 contains 15 residues. The germline gives CDR1 SGHRS, CDR2 YFSETQ. DNA of the CDR3: TGCGCCAGCAGCTTCACAGGGGAGCGAGGAGATACGCAGTATTTT. Its translation is CASSFTGERGDTQYF.

This chain uses TRBV9 with TRBJ2-6; no clear D gene. CDR1 is SGDLS and CDR2 is YYNGEE in the germline V gene. V was clipped by 2 bases and J by 4 bases, with 7 bases between them. CDR3 length equals 14 residues. In nucleotides, the CDR3 is TGTGCCAGCAGCGTGTACGGGGGGGCCAACGTCCTGACTTTC. This translates into CASSVYGGANVLTF.

The chain employs TRBV25-1 and TRBJ1-6; D remains unclear. This CDR3 region has 13 residues. V lost 10 bases to trimming and J lost 2 bases, with 9 bases between them. Germline V lookup: CDR1 MGHDK, CDR2 SYGVNS. CDR3 bases: TGTGCCACCCGACTGACCTATAATTCACCCCTCCACTTT. It specifies CATRLTYNSPLHF.

The chain links TRBV6-6 to TRBJ1-2, with TRBD1 as a possible D gene (6 bases). Germline values: CDR1 MNHNY, CDR2 SVGAGI (reference sequence). V dropped 6 bases and J dropped 7 bases, with 9 bases sitting between them. The CDR3 length is 11 residues. As DNA, the CDR3 is TGTGCCAGCAGCCTCAGGGGTGGCTACACCTTC. Amino acid sequence: CASSLRGGYTF.

The rearrangement uses TRBV29-1 and TRBJ1-1; no clear D gene. The CDR3 consists of 14 residues. V was shortened by 0 bases and J by 0 bases, with 8 bases between the two germline ends. The germline V gene encodes CDR1 SQVTM and CDR2 ANQGSEA. The CDR3 reads CSVEDSLMNTEAFF. CDR3 bases: TGCAGCGTTGAAGACAGTCTTATGAACACTGAAGCTTTCTTT.

The chain links TRBV9 to TRBJ2-7; possibly TRBD2 for D (7 bases). This CDR3 has 14 amino acids. Between the trimmed V and J ends, which lost 3 bases and 1 base, there was a span of 11 bases. The V gene's germline CDR1 is SGDLS and CDR2 YYNGEE. The CDR3: CASSEGGGSYEQYF. Here the CDR3 DNA reads TGTGCCAGCAGCGAGGGAGGGGGTTCCTACGAGCAGTACTTC.

The V call is TRBV9, the J call TRBJ1-3; D ambiguous. Trimming cost V 5 bases and J 2 bases, with 8 bases left between them. This CDR3 contains 13 residues. The germline gives CDR1 SGDLS, CDR2 YYNGEE. CDR3 sequence reads: CASRAGAGNTIYF. The CDR3, as DNA: TGTGCCAGCAGGGCAGGCGCTGGAAACACCATATATTTT.

This chain uses TRBV19 with TRBJ2-2; 8 bases map to TRBD2. The CDR3 totals 15 residues. V was pared by 3 bases and J by 4 bases, with 4 bases of the junction left unmatched. In germline, CDR1 is LNHDA, CDR2 SQIVND (reference sequence). Written as DNA, the CDR3 is TGTGCCAGTAGTATGTATCGGGGGGGCACCGGGGAGCTGTTTTTT. Translated: CASSMYRGGTGELFF.